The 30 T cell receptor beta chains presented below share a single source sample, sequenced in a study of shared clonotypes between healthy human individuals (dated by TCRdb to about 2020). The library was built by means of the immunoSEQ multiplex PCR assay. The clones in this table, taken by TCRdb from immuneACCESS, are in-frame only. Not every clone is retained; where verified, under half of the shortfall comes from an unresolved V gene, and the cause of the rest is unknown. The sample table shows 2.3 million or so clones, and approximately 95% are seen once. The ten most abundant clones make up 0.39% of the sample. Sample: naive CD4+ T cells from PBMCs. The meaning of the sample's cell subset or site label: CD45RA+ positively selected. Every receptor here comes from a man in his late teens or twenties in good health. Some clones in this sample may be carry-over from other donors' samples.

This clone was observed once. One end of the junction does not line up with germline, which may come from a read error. CDR3 bases: TGTGTCAGCAGCATCTCAGGGGGAGATACGCAGTATTTT. Translating gives CVSSISGGDTQYF. This chain uses TRBV7-9 with TRBJ2-3; 7 bases line up with TRBD1. Per germline, CDR1 SEHNR and CDR2 FQNEAQ (reference sequence). The CDR3 is made up of 13 amino acids. The variable domain in full, completed from reference TRBV7-9 and TRBJ2-3, reads DTGVSQNPRHKITKRGQNVTFRCDPISEHNRLYWYRQTLGQGPEFLTYFQNEAQLEKSRLLSDRFSAERPKGSFSTLEIQRTEQGDSAMYLCVSSISGGDTQYFGPGTRLTVL.

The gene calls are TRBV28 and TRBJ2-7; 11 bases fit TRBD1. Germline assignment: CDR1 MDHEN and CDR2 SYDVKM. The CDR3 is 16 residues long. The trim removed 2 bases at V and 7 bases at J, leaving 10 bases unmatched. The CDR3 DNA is TGTGCCAGCAGTTTAACGGGACAGGGGGAGCAGGGTGAGCAGTACTTC. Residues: CASSLTGQGEQGEQYF.

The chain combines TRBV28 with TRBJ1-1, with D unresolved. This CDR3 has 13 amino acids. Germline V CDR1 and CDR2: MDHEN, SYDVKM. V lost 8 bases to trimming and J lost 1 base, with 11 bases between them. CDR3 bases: TGTGCCAGCCGGACTCCGGGGAACACTGAAGCTTTCTTT. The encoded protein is CASRTPGNTEAFF.

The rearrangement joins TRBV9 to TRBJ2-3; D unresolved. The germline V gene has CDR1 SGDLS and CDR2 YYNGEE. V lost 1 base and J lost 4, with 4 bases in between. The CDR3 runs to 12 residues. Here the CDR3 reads CASSVTADTQYF. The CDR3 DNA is TGTGCCAGCAGCGTAACCGCAGATACGCAGTATTTT. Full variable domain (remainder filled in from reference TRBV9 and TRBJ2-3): DSGVTQTPKHLITATGQRVTLRCSPRSGDLSVYWYQQSLDQGLQFLIQYYNGEERAKGNILERFSAQQFPDLHSELNLSSLELGDSALYFCASSVTADTQYFGPGTRLTVL.

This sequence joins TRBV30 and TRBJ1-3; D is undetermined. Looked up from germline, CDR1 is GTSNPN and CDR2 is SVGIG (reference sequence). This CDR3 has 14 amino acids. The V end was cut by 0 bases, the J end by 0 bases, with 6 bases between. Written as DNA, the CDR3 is TGTGCCTGGAGTGTTCGGAGCTCTGGAAACACCATATATTTT. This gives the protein CAWSVRSSGNTIYF.

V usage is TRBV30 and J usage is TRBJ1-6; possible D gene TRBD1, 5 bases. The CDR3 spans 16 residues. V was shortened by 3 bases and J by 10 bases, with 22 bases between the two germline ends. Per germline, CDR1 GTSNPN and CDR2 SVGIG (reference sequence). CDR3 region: CAWSPLGLPGLSPLHF. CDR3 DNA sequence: TGTGCCTGGAGCCCTTTGGGACTCCCGGGGTTATCACCCCTCCACTTT.

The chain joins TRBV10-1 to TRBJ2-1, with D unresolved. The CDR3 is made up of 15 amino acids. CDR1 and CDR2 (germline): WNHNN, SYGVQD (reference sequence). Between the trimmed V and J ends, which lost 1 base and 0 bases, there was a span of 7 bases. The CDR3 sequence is CASSEYTASYNEQFF. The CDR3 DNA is TGCGCCAGCAGTGAGTACACGGCCTCCTACAATGAGCAGTTCTTC.

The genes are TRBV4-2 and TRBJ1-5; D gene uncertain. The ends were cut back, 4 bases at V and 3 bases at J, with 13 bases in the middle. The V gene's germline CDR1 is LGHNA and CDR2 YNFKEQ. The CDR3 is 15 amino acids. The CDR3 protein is CASSRPDRDNQPQHF. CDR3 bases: TGTGCCAGCAGCCGCCCAGACCGGGACAATCAGCCCCAGCATTTT.

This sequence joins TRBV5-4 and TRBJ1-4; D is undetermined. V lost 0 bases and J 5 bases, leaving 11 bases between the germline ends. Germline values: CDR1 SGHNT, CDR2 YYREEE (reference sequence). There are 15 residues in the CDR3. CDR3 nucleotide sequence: TGTGCCAGCAGCTTGGCCCCCATGAGAAATGAAAAACTGTTTTTT. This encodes CASSLAPMRNEKLFF.

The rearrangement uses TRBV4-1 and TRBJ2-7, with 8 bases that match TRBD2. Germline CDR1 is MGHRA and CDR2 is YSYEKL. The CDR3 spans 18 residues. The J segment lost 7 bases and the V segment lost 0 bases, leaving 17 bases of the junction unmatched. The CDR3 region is CASSQDGYSGIGSREQYF. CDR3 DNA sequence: TGCGCCAGCAGCCAAGATGGTTATAGCGGGATCGGTTCTCGAGAGCAGTACTTC.

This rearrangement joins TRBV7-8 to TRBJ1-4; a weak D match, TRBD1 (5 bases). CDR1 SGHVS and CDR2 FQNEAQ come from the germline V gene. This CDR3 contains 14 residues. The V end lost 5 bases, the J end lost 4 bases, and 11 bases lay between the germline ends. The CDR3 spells CASSKDRHNEKLFF. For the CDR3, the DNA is TGTGCCAGCAGCAAAGACAGACATAATGAAAAACTGTTTTTT. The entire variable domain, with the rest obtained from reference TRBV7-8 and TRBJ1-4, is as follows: GAGVSQSPRYKVAKRGQDVALRCDPISGHVSLFWYQQALGQGPEFLTYFQNEAQLDKSGLPSDRFFAERPEGSVSTLKIQRTQQEDSAVYLCASSKDRHNEKLFFGSGTQLSVL.

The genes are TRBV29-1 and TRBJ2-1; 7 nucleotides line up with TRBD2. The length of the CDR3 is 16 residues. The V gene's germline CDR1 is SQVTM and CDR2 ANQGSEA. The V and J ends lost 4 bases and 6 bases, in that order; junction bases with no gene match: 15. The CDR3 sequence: CSVGRLGGRRGNEQFF. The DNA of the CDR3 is TGCAGCGTTGGTCGGCTTGGCGGGAGAAGGGGCAATGAGCAGTTCTTC.

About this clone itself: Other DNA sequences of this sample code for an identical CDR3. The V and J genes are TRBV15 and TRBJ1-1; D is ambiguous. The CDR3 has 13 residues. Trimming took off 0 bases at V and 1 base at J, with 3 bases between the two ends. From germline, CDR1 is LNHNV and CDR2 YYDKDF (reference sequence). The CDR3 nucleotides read TGTGCCACCAGCAGAGACCCGAACACTGAAGCTTTCTTT. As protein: CATSRDPNTEAFF.

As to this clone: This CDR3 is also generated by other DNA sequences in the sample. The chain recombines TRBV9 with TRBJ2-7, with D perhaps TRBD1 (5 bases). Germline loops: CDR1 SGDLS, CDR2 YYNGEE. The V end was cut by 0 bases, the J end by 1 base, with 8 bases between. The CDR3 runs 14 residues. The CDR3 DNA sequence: TGTGCCAGCAGCGTAGGCCCAGGGTCCTACGAGCAGTACTTC. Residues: CASSVGPGSYEQYF.

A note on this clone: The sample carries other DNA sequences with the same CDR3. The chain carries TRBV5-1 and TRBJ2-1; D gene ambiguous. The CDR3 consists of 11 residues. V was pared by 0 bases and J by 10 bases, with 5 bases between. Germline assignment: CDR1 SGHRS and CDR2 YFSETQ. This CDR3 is CASSLEGEQFF. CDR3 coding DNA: TGCGCCAGCAGCTTGGAAGGCGAGCAGTTCTTC.

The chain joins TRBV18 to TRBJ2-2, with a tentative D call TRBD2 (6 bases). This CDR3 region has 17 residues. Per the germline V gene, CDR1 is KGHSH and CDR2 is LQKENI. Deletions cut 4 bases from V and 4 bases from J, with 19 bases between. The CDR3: CASSHTPAGGSTGELFF. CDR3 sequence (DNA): TGTGCCAGCTCACACACGCCTGCCGGGGGTAGCACCGGGGAGCTGTTTTTT.

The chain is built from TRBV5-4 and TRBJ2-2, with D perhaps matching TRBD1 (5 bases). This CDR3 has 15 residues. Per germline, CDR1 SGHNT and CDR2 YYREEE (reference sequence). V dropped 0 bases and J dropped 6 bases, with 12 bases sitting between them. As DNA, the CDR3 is TGTGCCAGCAGCTTGGGTTCAGGGCGGTCCGGGGAGCTGTTTTTT. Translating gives CASSLGSGRSGELFF.

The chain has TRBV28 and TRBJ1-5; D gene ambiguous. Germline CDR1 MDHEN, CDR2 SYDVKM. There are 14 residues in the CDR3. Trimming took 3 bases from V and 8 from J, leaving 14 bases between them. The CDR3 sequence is CASSFRQEREPQHF. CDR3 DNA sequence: TGTGCCAGCAGTTTTCGCCAAGAGAGGGAGCCCCAGCATTTT.

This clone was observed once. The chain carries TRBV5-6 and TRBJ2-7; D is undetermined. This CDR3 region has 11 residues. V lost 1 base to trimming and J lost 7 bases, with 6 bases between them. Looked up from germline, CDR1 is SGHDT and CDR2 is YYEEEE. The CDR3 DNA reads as TGTGCCAGCAGCTTGATGGCGGAGCAGTACTTC. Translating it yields CASSLMAEQYF.

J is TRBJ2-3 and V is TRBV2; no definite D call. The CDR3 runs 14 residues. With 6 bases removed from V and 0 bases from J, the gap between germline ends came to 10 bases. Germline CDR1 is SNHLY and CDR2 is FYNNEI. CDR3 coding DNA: TGTGCCAGCAGGGTCCAGGCTAGCACAGATACGCAGTATTTT. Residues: CASRVQASTDTQYF.

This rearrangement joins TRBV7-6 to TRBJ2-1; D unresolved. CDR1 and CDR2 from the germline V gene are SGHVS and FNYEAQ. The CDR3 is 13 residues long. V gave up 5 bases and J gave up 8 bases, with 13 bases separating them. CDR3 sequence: CASSQEIVDEQFF. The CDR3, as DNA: TGTGCCAGCAGCCAAGAGATTGTCGATGAGCAGTTCTTC. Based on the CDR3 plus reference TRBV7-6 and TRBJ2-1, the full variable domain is GAGVSQSPRYKVTKRGQDVALRCDPISGHVSLYWYRQALGQGPEFLTYFNYEAQQDKSGLPNDRFSAERPEGSISTLTIQRTEQRDSAMYRCASSQEIVDEQFFGPGTRLTVL.

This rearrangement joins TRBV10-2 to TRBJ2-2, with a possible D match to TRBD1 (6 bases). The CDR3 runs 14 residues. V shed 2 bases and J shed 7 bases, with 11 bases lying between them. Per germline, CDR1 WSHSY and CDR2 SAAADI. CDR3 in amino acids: CASSETGSGGELFF. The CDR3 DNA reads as TGCGCCAGCAGTGAGACAGGGTCCGGCGGGGAGCTGTTTTTT.

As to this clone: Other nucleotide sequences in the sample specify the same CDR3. In nucleotides, the CDR3 is TGTGCCAGCTCGGGGGGACAGCAAGAGACCCAGTACTTC. Translation: CASSGGQQETQYF. The J gene is TRBJ2-5, the V gene TRBV18; a weak D match, TRBD1 (7 bases). Trimming pared 6 bases from V and 2 bases from J, leaving 10 bases between. CDR3 length equals 13 residues. Germline CDR1 is KGHSH and CDR2 is LQKENI.

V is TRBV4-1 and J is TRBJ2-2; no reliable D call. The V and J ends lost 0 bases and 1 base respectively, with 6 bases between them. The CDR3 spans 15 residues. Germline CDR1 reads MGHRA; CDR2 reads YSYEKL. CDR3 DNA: TGCGCCAGCAGCCAAGAACCCAGGAACACCGGGGAGCTGTTTTTT. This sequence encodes CASSQEPRNTGELFF.

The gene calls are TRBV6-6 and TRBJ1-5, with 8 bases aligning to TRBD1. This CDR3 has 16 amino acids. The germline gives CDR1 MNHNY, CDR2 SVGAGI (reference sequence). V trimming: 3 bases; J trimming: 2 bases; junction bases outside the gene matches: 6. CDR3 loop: CASSYSGGERNQPQHF. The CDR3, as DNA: TGTGCCAGCAGTTATTCAGGGGGCGAACGCAATCAGCCCCAGCATTTT.

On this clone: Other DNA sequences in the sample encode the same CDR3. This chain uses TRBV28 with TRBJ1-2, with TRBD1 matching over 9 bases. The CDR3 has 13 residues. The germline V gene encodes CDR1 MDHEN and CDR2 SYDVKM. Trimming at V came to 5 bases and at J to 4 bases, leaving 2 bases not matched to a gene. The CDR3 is CASSRTGVYGYTF. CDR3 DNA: TGTGCCAGCAGTAGGACAGGGGTCTATGGCTACACCTTC.

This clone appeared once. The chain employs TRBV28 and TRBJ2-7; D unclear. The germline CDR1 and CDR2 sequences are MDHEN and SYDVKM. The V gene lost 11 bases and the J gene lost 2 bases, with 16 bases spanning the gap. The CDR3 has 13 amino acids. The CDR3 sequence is CAGRPSRTYEQYF. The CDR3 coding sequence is TGTGCCGGCCGACCGTCCAGGACCTACGAGCAGTACTTC.

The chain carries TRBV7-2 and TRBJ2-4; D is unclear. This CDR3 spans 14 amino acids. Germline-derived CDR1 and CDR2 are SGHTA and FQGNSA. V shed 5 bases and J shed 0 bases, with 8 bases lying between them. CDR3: CASSPSLAKNIQYF. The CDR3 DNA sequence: TGTGCCAGCAGCCCCTCCCTAGCCAAAAACATTCAGTACTTC.

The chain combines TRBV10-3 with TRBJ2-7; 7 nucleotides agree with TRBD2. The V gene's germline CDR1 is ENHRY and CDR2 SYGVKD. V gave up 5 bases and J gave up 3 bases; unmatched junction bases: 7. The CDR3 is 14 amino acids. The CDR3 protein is CAISSPSGGYEQYF. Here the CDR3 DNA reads TGTGCCATCAGTTCACCTAGCGGAGGCTACGAGCAGTACTTC.

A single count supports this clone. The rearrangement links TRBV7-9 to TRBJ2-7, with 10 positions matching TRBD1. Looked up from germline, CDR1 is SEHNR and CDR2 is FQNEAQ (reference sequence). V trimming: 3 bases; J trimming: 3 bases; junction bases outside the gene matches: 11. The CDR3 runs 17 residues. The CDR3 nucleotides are TGTGCCAGCAGCTTGACAGGGGGCGGGATCTGGGGCTACGAGCAGTACTTC. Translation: CASSLTGGGIWGYEQYF.